Listed here are 24 T cell receptor beta chains from one sample, sequenced in a study of blood T cells in healthy people across ages. Primed by a sample-barcoded 5' primer and a J-beta primer mix, a second PCR proceeded for about 6 to 12 cycles. TCRdb itself ran the 5' RACE reads through MiXCR, one entry per CDR3 protein. The table shows 790,000 or so distinct CDR3 sequences, with about 42% occurring only once. Sequencing was performed on blood. These receptors were collected from a man aged 80 or over in good health.

Ten or more counts support this clonotype. The chain uses TRBV12-3 or TRBV12-4 and TRBJ2-7, with D unclear. The CDR3 spans 13 residues. V dropped 2 bases and J dropped 7 bases, with 12 bases sitting between them. The CDR3 region is CASSLKQLSEQYF. The CDR3 nucleotides read TGTGCCAGCAGTTTAAAACAGCTGAGTGAGCAGTACTTC.

The table lists this clonotype with a few counts. The genes are TRBV5-1 and TRBJ2-6; D may be TRBD1 or TRBD2 (5 bases each). The germline V gene encodes CDR1 SGHRS and CDR2 YFSETQ. V was clipped by 4 bases and J by 0 bases, with 17 bases between them. The CDR3 has 18 amino acids. The CDR3 sequence is CASSAEGRGVSGANVLTF. The CDR3 DNA sequence: TGCGCCAGCAGCGCCGAGGGACGGGGAGTCTCTGGGGCCAACGTCCTGACTTTC.

The chain carries TRBV29-1 and TRBJ1-1, with D unresolved. Germline CDR1 and CDR2: SQVTM and ANQGSEA. The CDR3 is 12 amino acids. V dropped 2 bases and J dropped 4 bases, with 8 bases sitting between them. CDR3 in DNA: TGCAGCGTTGAATTGCTGGGCACTGAAGCTTTCTTT. Amino acid sequence: CSVELLGTEAFF.

This chain uses TRBV18 with TRBJ2-1; TRBD2 agrees at 12 bases. The CDR3 contains 18 residues. J was trimmed by 3 bases and V by 1 base; bases with no gene match: 7. Germline V gives CDR1 KGHSH, CDR2 LQKENI. CDR3 sequence (DNA): TGTGCCAGCTCACCACGGACTAGCGGGATATCGGACTACAATGAGCAGTTCTTC. This gives the protein CASSPRTSGISDYNEQFF.

The rearrangement joins TRBV18 to TRBJ2-5; 8 nucleotides match TRBD2. The trim removed 0 bases at V and 2 bases at J, leaving 5 bases unmatched. This CDR3 contains 16 residues. The V gene's germline CDR1 is KGHSH and CDR2 LQKENI. CDR3 sequence reads: CASSPPGLGGQETQYF. The DNA of the CDR3 is TGTGCCAGCTCACCACCGGGACTAGGGGGACAAGAGACCCAGTACTTC.

At least ten counts were recorded for this clonotype. The chain employs TRBV12-3 or TRBV12-4 and TRBJ2-1; 12 bases align to TRBD2. V lost 3 bases, J lost 8 bases, and 8 bases stayed unmatched. The CDR3 runs 16 residues. CDR3 coding DNA: TGTGCCAGCAGTTTTTCCACTAGCGGGAGGTTCGATGAGCAGTTCTTC. This translates into CASSFSTSGRFDEQFF.

The V gene is TRBV7-2, the J gene TRBJ1-5; D unresolved. CDR3 length equals 14 residues. Trimming cost V 3 bases and J 2 bases, with 8 bases left between them. Per germline, CDR1 SGHTA and CDR2 FQGNSA. Here the CDR3 DNA reads TGTGCCAGCAGCTTTTCAAGTGGCAATCAGCCCCAGCATTTT. It encodes CASSFSSGNQPQHF.

To note about this clonotype: A much larger clone differs from this one at a single base, so this may be a read error. The chain links TRBV20-1 to TRBJ2-1; perhaps TRBD2 as D (5 bases). The CDR3 contains 14 residues. Trimming removed 3 bases from V and 13 bases from J, with 22 bases in between. Germline CDR1 reads DFQATT; CDR2 reads SNEGSKA (reference sequence). In DNA, the CDR3 is TGCAGTGCTAGCCTAGCCCCACACCAGGAGACCCAGTTCTTC. The encoded protein is CSASLAPHQETQFF.

This clonotype has more than one count but fewer than ten. CDR3 loop: CASSSGKYNEQFF. The CDR3 nucleotides read TGTGCCAGCAGCTCAGGGAAATACAATGAGCAGTTCTTC. This sequence joins TRBV7-9 and TRBJ2-1, with D perhaps TRBD1 (5 bases). V lost 4 bases, J lost 4 bases, and 8 bases lay in between. The CDR3 runs to 13 residues. CDR1 SEHNR and CDR2 FQNEAQ come from the germline V gene (reference sequence).

This clonotype was counted only a few times. This chain links TRBV24-1 with TRBJ2-3; D is undetermined. Germline CDR1 is KGHDR and CDR2 is SFDVKD. Trimming cost V 6 bases and J 2 bases, with 8 bases left between them. The CDR3 has 13 residues. This CDR3 reads CATSSPFTDTQYF. CDR3 DNA: TGTGCCACCAGTTCCCCATTCACAGATACGCAGTATTTT.

The genes are TRBV7-2 and TRBJ2-5; D might be TRBD2 (5 bases). Trimming left V 2 bases short and J 3 bases short, with 7 bases between. CDR1 is SGHTA, CDR2 FQGNSA, per germline. The CDR3 contains 13 residues. CDR3 loop: CASSLILEETQYF. CDR3 nucleotides: TGTGCCAGCAGCTTAATACTAGAAGAGACCCAGTACTTC.

This clonotype was counted many times. The chain couples TRBV30 to TRBJ2-7; maybe TRBD2 (6 bases). V was cut by 0 bases and J by 6 bases, with 12 bases left in between. From germline, CDR1 is GTSNPN and CDR2 SVGIG (reference sequence). This CDR3 spans 13 amino acids. This CDR3 is CAWSVTRGGEQYF. In DNA form, the CDR3 reads TGTGCCTGGAGTGTCACGCGGGGCGGCGAGCAGTACTTC.

J is TRBJ1-6 and V is TRBV6-1; D is uncertain. The germline V gene has CDR1 MNHNS and CDR2 SASEGT. The CDR3 length is 14 residues. Trimming removed 5 bases from V and 6 bases from J, with 11 bases in between. In DNA form, the CDR3 reads TGTGCCAGCAGTCCCGGACGGACTAATTCACCCCTCCACTTT. Its protein product is CASSPGRTNSPLHF.

V and J are TRBV9 and TRBJ1-3, with D unresolved. The CDR3 spans 13 residues. The V and J ends lost 3 bases and 1 base respectively, with 5 bases between them. Looked up from germline, CDR1 is SGDLS and CDR2 is YYNGEE. CDR3 coding DNA: TGTGCCAGCAGCGGTTCGTCTGGAAACACCATATATTTT. It codes for CASSGSSGNTIYF. The full variable domain, rest sourced from reference TRBV9 and TRBJ1-3, is DSGVTQTPKHLITATGQRVTLRCSPRSGDLSVYWYQQSLDQGLQFLIQYYNGEERAKGNILERFSAQQFPDLHSELNLSSLELGDSALYFCASSGSSGNTIYFGEGSWLTVV.

This sequence joins TRBV18 and TRBJ2-7, with D possibly matching TRBD2 (5 bases). The CDR3 contains 14 residues. Germline CDR1 KGHSH, CDR2 LQKENI. V was shortened by 1 base and J by 5 bases, with 12 bases between the two germline ends. The DNA for the CDR3 is TGTGCCAGCTCACCACGGCCGGGGTTGGACGAGCAGTACTTC. Encoded protein: CASSPRPGLDEQYF.

The chain uses TRBV24-1 and TRBJ2-5, with 7 bases aligning to TRBD1. This CDR3 has 15 residues. V shed 4 bases and J 5 bases; nucleotides not matched to a gene: 9. Germline values: CDR1 KGHDR, CDR2 SFDVKD. CDR3 DNA: TGTGCCACCAGTGACAGGAACAGGGGATCGGAGACCCAGTACTTC. This gives the protein CATSDRNRGSETQYF.

This clonotype was observed a few times. The V and J genes are TRBV7-2 and TRBJ2-1; tentatively, D is TRBD1 (5 bases). This CDR3 comprises 14 residues. Trimming removed 4 bases at V and 7 bases at J, with 14 bases between. The germline V gene has CDR1 SGHTA and CDR2 FQGNSA. DNA of the CDR3: TGTGCCAGCAGCTCCCCAAAGGGGTTGAATGAGCAGTTCTTC. Its translation: CASSSPKGLNEQFF.

V is TRBV15 and J is TRBJ2-4, with a weak D call TRBD1 (6 bases). This CDR3 is 12 amino acids long. From germline, CDR1 is LNHNV and CDR2 YYDKDF (reference sequence). V was shortened by 0 bases and J by 15 bases, with 12 bases between the two germline ends. The CDR3 sequence: CATSRDRGLSYF. For the CDR3, the DNA is TGTGCCACCAGCAGAGATAGGGGGTTGTCGTACTTC.

This clonotype was counted between two and nine times. The chain is built from TRBV9 and TRBJ2-7; 13 positions match TRBD2. Germline lookup yields CDR1 SGDLS and CDR2 YYNGEE. This CDR3 is built from 15 residues. With V trimmed by 3 bases and J by 7 bases, 7 bases remained unmatched. The CDR3 DNA reads as TGTGCCAGCAGCGCCGGGACTAGCGGGATAGGGGAGCAGTACTTC. Translation gives CASSAGTSGIGEQYF. The full variable domain, its missing parts supplied by reference TRBV9 and TRBJ2-7, is DSGVTQTPKHLITATGQRVTLRCSPRSGDLSVYWYQQSLDQGLQFLIQYYNGEERAKGNILERFSAQQFPDLHSELNLSSLELGDSALYFCASSAGTSGIGEQYFGPGTRLTVT.

This clonotype has just a few counts. The chain recombines TRBV12-3 or TRBV12-4 with TRBJ1-5; unclear D gene. With 3 bases removed from V and 5 bases from J, the gap between germline ends came to 8 bases. CDR3 length: 13 amino acids. The CDR3 nucleotides are TGTGCCAGCAGTTTGACCTATCATCAGCCCCAGCATTTT. Protein: CASSLTYHQPQHF.

The gene calls are TRBV6-6 and TRBJ2-3, with TRBD2 matching over 8 bases. The CDR3 contains 17 residues. Trimming cost V 0 bases and J 5 bases; bases outside gene matches: 10. CDR1 is MNHNY and CDR2 is SVGAGI in the germline V gene (reference sequence). The CDR3 nucleotides are TGTGCCAGCAGTTACTCGAATTTCGGGGGGGCCATAGATACGCAGTATTTT. Translated: CASSYSNFGGAIDTQYF.

This chain links TRBV7-9 with TRBJ2-4, with D hard to call. The J call may be in error: the DNA end matches TRBJ2-7 better. Germline V gene sequence: CDR1 SEHNR, CDR2 FQNEAQ (reference sequence). The CDR3 is made up of 12 amino acids. In DNA form, the CDR3 reads TGTGCCAGCGAAGTATCGGTAGGCGAGCAGTACTTC. It translates to CASEVSVGEQYF.

The chain employs TRBV6-4 and TRBJ2-7; TRBD2 matches 7 bases. Trimming at V came to 7 bases and at J to 7 bases, leaving 16 bases not matched to a gene. The CDR3 consists of 15 residues. CDR1 and CDR2 from the germline V gene are MRHNA and SNTAGT. CDR3 in amino acids: CASIPPQRDGREQYF. DNA for the CDR3: TGTGCCAGCATACCGCCCCAGCGGGACGGACGGGAGCAGTACTTC.

This clonotype has just a few counts. The CDR3 loop reads CATSRDPGGRETQYF. The CDR3 nucleotides read TGTGCCACCAGCAGAGATCCTGGGGGCCGGGAGACCCAGTACTTC. The chain links TRBV15 to TRBJ2-5, with D perhaps matching TRBD1 (6 bases). Germline V gives CDR1 LNHNV, CDR2 YYDKDF (reference sequence). Trimming cost V 0 bases and J 5 bases, with 13 bases left between them. The CDR3 contains 15 residues.